The clone carrying this T cell receptor beta chain was seen just once. These data are taken from a study of blood T cell repertoires in COVID-19. Study information: The origin of the acute and convalescent COVID-19 samples was the United States, Italy and Spain. Sample material is recorded as cDNA or gDNA derived from T cells, B-cell-depleted T cells, or PBMCs.

The CDR3 extends over 17 amino acids. CDR1 and CDR2 (germline): MNHNS, SASEGT. The trim removed 2 bases at V and 2 bases at J, leaving 6 bases unmatched. As processed by the authors: How many nucleated cells were present was estimated from reference gene primer amplification. Sequencing used immunoSEQ multiplex PCR; TCRdb keeps in-frame clones, though not all of them. V and J calls and clone size are given by that table; D and trimming were obtained from the DNA. Of almost 20,000 clones in the sample, more than 85% are singletons; the top ten hold 4.1%. The clonotype comes from a woman between 50 and 59 years old with active COVID-19. This rearrangement joins TRBV6-1 to TRBJ1-2; TRBD1 aligns across 12 bases. The sequenced sample consisted of peripheral blood. CDR3 DNA: TGTGCCAGCAGTGAATTGGGGACAGGGGGCTTGAACTATGGCTACACCTTC. This gives the protein CASSELGTGGLNYGYTF.